There are a few counts of the clone carrying this T cell receptor (beta chain). Antigen unknown. The sample originates from a study of cytomegalovirus exposure and HLA in healthy donors. For the study at large: Early on, a data release was issued that held some 85 million unique TCRs from HLA-typed donors. Whole-study findings and limits: In a later analysis, HLA-associated beta chains showed higher expansion and lower generation probabilities than comparable chains. In a later analysis, at a false discovery rate of 0.05, roughly 16,000 TCR beta sequences matched HLA alleles. It was reportedly the case that the classifier diagnosed cytomegalovirus status with high specificity and sensitivity.

CDR1 and CDR2 (germline): SGHVS, FQNEAQ. The V end lost 5 bases, the J end lost 3 bases, and 16 bases lay between the germline ends. The CDR3 has 15 residues. Amplification used 60 Vbeta primers and 13 Jbeta primers. Here immunoSEQ multiplex PCR was the method, and the copy in TCRdb shows in-frame clones only, minus some. The table includes 130,000 to 150,000 clones, around 9.6% detected once. The sequenced material came from PBMCs. The source of this sequence is a male donor in good health and CMV-seronegative. This chain uses TRBV7-8 with TRBJ1-1; D may be TRBD1 (5 bases). The CDR3 spells CASSRDNRLDTEAFF. DNA for the CDR3: TGTGCCAGCAGCCGTGATAACAGGCTTGACACTGAAGCTTTCTTT.